Listed below are T cell receptor beta chains from one sample, sequenced in a study of blood T cell repertoires in COVID-19. Sequencing was performed with immunoSEQ multiplex PCR; in TCRdb, only in-frame clones are kept and a portion is missing. The sample lists fewer than 350,000 clones, around 89% occurring once. The sequenced material came from PBMCs or T cells enriched from blood (not recorded which). The source of these receptors is a woman in her 30s with acute COVID-19. Each CDR3 is given with its conserved first and last residue. The order of the fields is D gene, J gene, V gene, clone size, CDR3 length, CDR3 DNA, CDR3 protein. D genes are given only for firm matches. Only part of the rows carry a size: once, few, many, or a class if the clone is expanded.

D: TRBD1; J: TRBJ1-6; V: TRBV27; size: NA; length: 14; DNA: TGTGCCAGCAGTTTAGACAGGGCAGGTTCACCCCTCCACTTT; CDR3: CASSLDRAGSPLHF
D: TRBD2; J: TRBJ2-5; V: TRBV7-7; size: NA; length: 15; DNA: TGTGCCAGCAGCCCCGGCCTAGCGGGACAAGAGACCCAGTACTTC; CDR3: CASSPGLAGQETQYF
D: TRBD2; J: TRBJ2-3; V: TRBV7-3; size: NA; length: 16; DNA: TGTGCCAGCAGCCAGGGACTAGCGGGGTCCCCAGATACGCAGTATTTT; CDR3: CASSQGLAGSPDTQYF
D: TRBD1; J: TRBJ2-1; V: TRBV6-5; size: NA; length: 13; DNA: TGTGCCAGCAGTTACGGACAGGCAGATGAGCAGTTCTTC; CDR3: CASSYGQADEQFF
D: TRBD2; J: TRBJ2-1; V: TRBV14; size: NA; length: 17; DNA: TGTGCCAGCAGCCGCCAAAGCTGGGTAGCGGGAGAGAATGAGCAGTTCTTC; CDR3: CASSRQSWVAGENEQFF
D: TRBD1; J: TRBJ1-4; V: TRBV28; size: once; length: 14; DNA: TGTGCCATGCGTGGAGGGGGCGACGGTGAAAAACTGTTTTTT; CDR3: CAMRGGGDGEKLFF
D: TRBD2; J: TRBJ2-1; V: TRBV27; size: NA; length: 14; DNA: TGTGCCAGCAGCCTGGGACTAGCGGCCAATGAGCAGTTCTTC; CDR3: CASSLGLAANEQFF
D: NA; J: TRBJ2-4; V: TRBV6-6; size: once; length: 16; DNA: TGTGCCAGCAGTTACGTACAGTTATTAGCCAAAAACATTCAGTACTTC; CDR3: CASSYVQLLAKNIQYF
D: TRBD2; J: TRBJ2-5; V: TRBV6-6; size: NA; length: 15; DNA: TGTGCCAGCACGCCTAGCGGGAGGGCTACAGGGACCCAGTACTTC; CDR3: CASTPSGRATGTQYF
D: NA; J: TRBJ2-7; V: TRBV6-6; size: NA; length: 14; DNA: TGTGCCAGCAGAAACCAGGGGATCTCCTACGAGCAGTACTTC; CDR3: CASRNQGISYEQYF
D: NA; J: TRBJ2-1; V: TRBV9; size: NA; length: 13; DNA: TGTGCCAGCAGCCAGACCCGGGACAATGAGCAGTTCTTC; CDR3: CASSQTRDNEQFF
D: NA; J: TRBJ2-2; V: TRBV12-3/TRBV12-4; size: NA; length: 11; DNA: TGTGCCAGCAGCGAGACCGGGGAGCTGTTTTTT; CDR3: CASSETGELFF
D: NA; J: TRBJ1-5; V: TRBV12-3/TRBV12-4; size: NA; length: 13; DNA: TGTGCCAGCAGTTTGGGCGGGGATCAGCCCCAGCATTTT; CDR3: CASSLGGDQPQHF
D: NA; J: TRBJ2-1; V: TRBV7-2; size: once; length: 17; DNA: TGTGCCAGCAGCTTAGGAGATTGGGGTGGAGGTAGTAATGAGCAGTTCTTC; CDR3: CASSLGDWGGGSNEQFF
D: NA; J: TRBJ1-2; V: TRBV15; size: few; length: 12; DNA: TGTGCCACCAGCAGAGTTGAGGGCGGCTACACCTTC; CDR3: CATSRVEGGYTF
D: TRBD2; J: TRBJ2-2; V: TRBV7-9; size: NA; length: 14; DNA: TGTGCCAACGCTCCTAGCGGGAGGTCCGGGGAGCTGTTTTTT; CDR3: CANAPSGRSGELFF
D: TRBD1; J: TRBJ1-6; V: TRBV10-2; size: NA; length: 15; DNA: TGCGCCAGCAGCCTCACCGGGACAGCAGGCTCACCCCTCCACTTT; CDR3: CASSLTGTAGSPLHF
D: TRBD1; J: TRBJ2-7; V: TRBV15; size: NA; length: 16; DNA: TGTGCCACCAGCAGGGAGACAGGGGTTCTTTCCTACGAGCAGTACTTC; CDR3: CATSRETGVLSYEQYF
D: NA; J: TRBJ1-5; V: TRBV3-1/TRBV3-2; size: NA; length: 15; DNA: TGTGCCAGCAGCCCAACGGGGATCAGGATCCAGCCCCAGCATTTT; CDR3: CASSPTGIRIQPQHF
D: NA; J: TRBJ2-1; V: TRBV5-1; size: NA; length: 15; DNA: TGCGCCAGCAGTTTGGAAGCAGGCTCCTACAATGAGCAGTTCTTC; CDR3: CASSLEAGSYNEQFF
D: NA; J: TRBJ2-2; V: TRBV4-1; size: NA; length: 16; DNA: TGCGCCAGCAGCCAAGCGGGGTACGAATCTTCCGGGGAGCTGTTTTTT; CDR3: CASSQAGYESSGELFF
D: TRBD2; J: TRBJ2-3; V: TRBV19; size: NA; length: 18; DNA: TGTGCCAGTAGTACTAGCGGGAGGGCCCAAGGCCACACAGATACGCAGTATTTT; CDR3: CASSTSGRAQGHTDTQYF
D: NA; J: TRBJ1-1; V: TRBV4-1; size: NA; length: 13; DNA: TGCGCCAGCAGCCAACTAAGTAAAACTGAAGCTTTCTTT; CDR3: CASSQLSKTEAFF
D: NA; J: TRBJ2-7; V: TRBV6-2/TRBV6-3; size: NA; length: 15; DNA: TGTGCCAGCAGTTACTCGGAGGGATTTTCAGGGGAGCAGTACTTC; CDR3: CASSYSEGFSGEQYF
D: NA; J: TRBJ1-6; V: TRBV13; size: NA; length: 14; DNA: TGTGCCAGCAGCTTAGGGGACAAAAATTCACCCCTCCACTTT; CDR3: CASSLGDKNSPLHF
D: NA; J: TRBJ2-7; V: TRBV30; size: NA; length: 13; DNA: TGTGCCTGGAGTGCCGGGACAACCTACGAGCAGTACTTC; CDR3: CAWSAGTTYEQYF
D: NA; J: TRBJ2-7; V: TRBV27; size: NA; length: 17; DNA: TGTGCCAGCAGTCACTACTCTCTGCAGGGCAACTCCTACGAGCAGTACTTC; CDR3: CASSHYSLQGNSYEQYF
D: TRBD1; J: TRBJ1-3; V: TRBV27; size: NA; length: 20; DNA: TGTGCCAGCAGTTCGTTCCCGGGACAGGAGTTGTTTCGCTCTGGAAACACCATATATTTT; CDR3: CASSSFPGQELFRSGNTIYF
D: NA; J: TRBJ2-7; V: TRBV29-1; size: NA; length: 13; DNA: TGCAGCGTTCGGAGAACCAGCCCCTACGAGCAGTACTTC; CDR3: CSVRRTSPYEQYF
D: NA; J: TRBJ2-1; V: TRBV27; size: once; length: 16; DNA: TGTGCCAGCAGCCCCACGACCGGGAGCTCCTACAATGAGCAGTTCTTC; CDR3: CASSPTTGSSYNEQFF
D: TRBD1; J: TRBJ2-2; V: TRBV27; size: NA; length: 16; DNA: TGTGCCAGCAGTTTAATAGGGACAGGGGTATCCGGGGAGCTGTTTTTT; CDR3: CASSLIGTGVSGELFF
D: TRBD2; J: TRBJ2-2; V: TRBV9; size: NA; length: 17; DNA: TGTGCCAGCAGCTTCCAAGGACTAGCGGCGAACACCGGGGAGCTGTTTTTT; CDR3: CASSFQGLAANTGELFF
D: TRBD1; J: TRBJ2-6; V: TRBV27; size: NA; length: 17; DNA: TGTGCCAGCAGACCGGGACAGGCTCGCTCTGGGGCCAACGTCCTGACTTTC; CDR3: CASRPGQARSGANVLTF
D: TRBD1; J: TRBJ1-5; V: TRBV19; size: NA; length: 15; DNA: TGTGCCAGTAGTATACTCACAGGGGGCCGTCAGCCCCAGCATTTT; CDR3: CASSILTGGRQPQHF
D: TRBD1; J: TRBJ1-2; V: TRBV6-5; size: few; length: 14; DNA: TGTGCCAGCAGTAGGGACAGGGAGTACTATGGCTACACCTTC; CDR3: CASSRDREYYGYTF
D: NA; J: TRBJ2-7; V: TRBV28; size: once; length: 14; DNA: TGTGCCAGCGGACACCAAGGAGTAGACGACGAGCAGTACTTC; CDR3: CASGHQGVDDEQYF
D: TRBD1; J: TRBJ2-6; V: TRBV11-2; size: NA; length: 18; DNA: TGTGCCAGCAGTCTTCTTGGGACAGGGCCCTCTGGGGCCAACGTCCTGACTTTC; CDR3: CASSLLGTGPSGANVLTF
D: NA; J: TRBJ2-1; V: TRBV14; size: NA; length: 14; DNA: TGTGCCAGCAGCCTCGCGAGCTATAGCAATGAGCAGTTCTTC; CDR3: CASSLASYSNEQFF
D: NA; J: TRBJ1-1; V: TRBV6-4; size: NA; length: 18; DNA: TGTGCCAGCAGTAATACCGTCGTGATGGATTTCGGGGTCACTGAAGCTTTCTTT; CDR3: CASSNTVVMDFGVTEAFF
D: NA; J: TRBJ1-6; V: TRBV27; size: NA; length: 13; DNA: TGTGCCAGCAGTTTATCCCTGGAAGGGGCCCTCCACTTT; CDR3: CASSLSLEGALHF
D: TRBD2; J: TRBJ2-2; V: TRBV19; size: NA; length: 14; DNA: TGTGCCACGGAACTAGCGGGAGGGGGCGGGGAGCTGTTTTTT; CDR3: CATELAGGGGELFF
D: TRBD2; J: TRBJ2-7; V: TRBV6-5; size: NA; length: 15; DNA: TGTGCCAGCCTCGGGGTGGCGGGAGCAGACTACGAGCAGTACTTC; CDR3: CASLGVAGADYEQYF
D: TRBD2; J: TRBJ2-1; V: TRBV6-4; size: NA; length: 17; DNA: TGTGCCAGCAGTGACACGACGGCGGGAGGGGACTACAATGAGCAGTTCTTC; CDR3: CASSDTTAGGDYNEQFF
D: NA; J: TRBJ1-4; V: TRBV4-2; size: NA; length: 13; DNA: TGTGCCAGCAGCCAAGGCCCCTCAGACACTAGGTTTTTT; CDR3: CASSQGPSDTRFF
D: TRBD1; J: TRBJ2-2; V: TRBV5-1; size: NA; length: 15; DNA: TGCGCCAGCAGCCGGGGACAGGGGGGCACCGGGGAGCTGTTTTTT; CDR3: CASSRGQGGTGELFF